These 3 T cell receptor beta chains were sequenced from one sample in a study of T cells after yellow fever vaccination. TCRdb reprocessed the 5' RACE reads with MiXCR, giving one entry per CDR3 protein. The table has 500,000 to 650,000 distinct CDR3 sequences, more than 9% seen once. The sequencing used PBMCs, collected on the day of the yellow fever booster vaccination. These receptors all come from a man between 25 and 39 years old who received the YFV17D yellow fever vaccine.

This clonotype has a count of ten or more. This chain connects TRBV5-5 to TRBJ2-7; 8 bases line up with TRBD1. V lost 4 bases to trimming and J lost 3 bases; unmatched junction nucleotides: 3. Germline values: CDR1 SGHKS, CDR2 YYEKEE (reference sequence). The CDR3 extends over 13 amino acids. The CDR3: CASSGDRNYEQYF. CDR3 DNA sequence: TGTGCCAGCAGCGGGGACAGGAACTACGAGCAGTACTTC.

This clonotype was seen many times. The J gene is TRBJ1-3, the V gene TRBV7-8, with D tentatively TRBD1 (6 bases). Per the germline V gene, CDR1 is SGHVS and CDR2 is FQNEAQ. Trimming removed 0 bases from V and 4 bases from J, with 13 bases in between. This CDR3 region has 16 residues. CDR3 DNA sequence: TGTGCCAGCAGCTTAGCAAGTGGGGGCTCGGGAAACACCATATATTTT. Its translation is CASSLASGGSGNTIYF.

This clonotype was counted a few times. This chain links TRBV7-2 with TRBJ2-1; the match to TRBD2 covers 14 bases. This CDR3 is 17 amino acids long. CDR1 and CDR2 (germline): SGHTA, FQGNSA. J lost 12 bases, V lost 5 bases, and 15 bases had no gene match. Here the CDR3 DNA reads TGTGCCAGCAGCCTCCAAGAGGGGACTAGCGGGAGAGTTGGGCAGTTCTTC. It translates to CASSLQEGTSGRVGQFF.